Below, 9 T cell receptor beta chains from the same sample are listed, as sequenced in a study of response to subunit inactivated influenza vaccine. TCRdb reanalysed the RT-PCR reads using MiXCR and keeps one entry per CDR3 protein. This repertoire shows 250,000 to 350,000 distinct CDR3 sequences, approximately 20% found once; its top ten account for around 10%. The specimen comprised PBMCs from blood, sampled 21 months after vaccination. These receptors were taken from a man between 50 and 75 years old who received an inactivated influenza vaccine.

The rearrangement joins TRBV11-2 to TRBJ1-6; D might be TRBD1 (5 bases). V lost 7 bases and J 10 bases, leaving 17 bases between the germline ends. The CDR3 spans 14 residues. Germline V CDR1 and CDR2: SGHAT, FQNNGV. CDR3 residues: CASTMGVVASPLHF. CDR3 bases: TGTGCCAGCACAATGGGGGTGGTCGCGTCACCCCTCCACTTT.

This clonotype was seen more than once but under ten times. The chain links TRBV19 to TRBJ1-1; D is uncertain. The CDR3 length is 16 residues. Germline CDR1 LNHDA, CDR2 SQIVND (reference sequence). V lost 1 base and J 1 base, leaving 13 bases between the germline ends. DNA for the CDR3: TGTGCCAGTAGTATAGCTCCAGGTCGGGGGAACACTGAAGCTTTCTTT. Protein: CASSIAPGRGNTEAFF. The complete variable domain, with remaining parts taken from reference TRBV19 and TRBJ1-1, reads DGGITQSPKYLFRKEGQNVTLSCEQNLNHDAMYWYRQDPGQGLRLIYYSQIVNDFQKGDIAEGYSVSREKKESFPLTVTSAQKNPTAFYLCASSIAPGRGNTEAFFGQGTRLTVV.

This clonotype was counted only a few times. J is TRBJ2-1 and V is TRBV20-1; TRBD2 aligns across 7 bases. V lost 1 base to trimming and J lost 5 bases; unmatched junction nucleotides: 5. This CDR3 comprises 14 residues. Per the germline V gene, CDR1 is DFQATT and CDR2 is SNEGSKA (reference sequence). The DNA for the CDR3 is TGCAGTGCTAGAGGCGAGCGGGGCCACAATGAGCAGTTCTTC. It yields the protein CSARGERGHNEQFF.

V usage is TRBV4-1 and J usage is TRBJ2-5; D not certain. There are 17 residues in the CDR3. Trimming removed 1 base from V and 2 bases from J, with 17 bases in between. Germline V gives CDR1 MGHRA, CDR2 YSYEKL. The CDR3 DNA follows: TGCGCCAGCAGCCAAGGAGGTGGGCAACACCTACAAGAGACCCAGTACTTC. This encodes CASSQGGGQHLQETQYF.

On this clonotype: One end of the junction is discordant with germline, which a read error may explain. The chain recombines TRBV7-9 with TRBJ1-1; D remains ambiguous. CDR1 is SEHNR, CDR2 FQNEAQ, per germline (reference sequence). CDR3 length: 14 residues. The CDR3, as DNA: TGTGCCAGCAGCCGGGAGGGTGAGAACACTGAAGCTTTATTT. Translating it yields CASSREGENTEALF.

This chain connects TRBV27 to TRBJ2-5; a possible D gene is TRBD1 (5 bases). Trimming cost V 2 bases and J 9 bases, with 16 bases left between them. CDR1 and CDR2 from the germline V gene are MNHEY and SMNVEV (reference sequence). CDR3 length: 14 residues. CDR3 in amino acids: CASSLGAVSAAQYF. CDR3 bases: TGTGCCAGCAGTTTAGGGGCAGTCTCGGCGGCCCAGTACTTC.

This clonotype was detected ten times or more. The genes are TRBV12-3 or TRBV12-4 and TRBJ1-1; the D gene is possibly TRBD1 (5 bases). The CDR3 spans 13 residues. V was pared by 3 bases and J by 4 bases, with 9 bases between. The DNA of the CDR3 is TGTGCCAGCAGTTTTCAGGGTCGCACTGAAGCTTTCTTT. Translated: CASSFQGRTEAFF.

This clonotype was counted a few times. The chain recombines TRBV7-2 with TRBJ1-2; D remains ambiguous. CDR3 size: 14 residues. Trimming pared 6 bases from V and 2 bases from J, leaving 13 bases between. CDR1 is SGHTA and CDR2 is FQGNSA in the germline V gene. The CDR3 bases are TGTGCCAGCAGACCCCTTTTGGCCAACTATGGCTACACCTTC. It yields the protein CASRPLLANYGYTF.

This clonotype was seen only a few times. The rearrangement joins TRBV10-3 to TRBJ2-3; the D gene is possibly TRBD1 (7 bases). With 2 bases removed from V and 7 bases from J, the gap between germline ends came to 13 bases. Germline-derived CDR1 and CDR2 are ENHRY and SYGVKD. The CDR3 extends over 14 amino acids. CDR3 region: CAISETDRDYTQYF. CDR3 sequence (DNA): TGTGCCATCAGTGAGACCGACAGGGACTATACGCAGTATTTT.